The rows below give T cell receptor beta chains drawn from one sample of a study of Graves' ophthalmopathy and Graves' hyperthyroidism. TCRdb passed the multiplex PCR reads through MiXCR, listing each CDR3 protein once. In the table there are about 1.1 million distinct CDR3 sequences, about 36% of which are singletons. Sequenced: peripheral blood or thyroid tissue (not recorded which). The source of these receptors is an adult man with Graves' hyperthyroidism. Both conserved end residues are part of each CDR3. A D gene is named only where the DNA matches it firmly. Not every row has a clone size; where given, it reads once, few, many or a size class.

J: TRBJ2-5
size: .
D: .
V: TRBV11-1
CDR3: CASSQLLGETQYF
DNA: TGCGCCAGCAGCCAATTGCTTGGGGAGACCCAGTACTTC

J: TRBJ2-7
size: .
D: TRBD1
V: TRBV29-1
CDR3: CSVDSGTGATYEQYF
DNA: TGCAGCGTAGATTCCGGGACAGGGGCTACCTACGAGCAGTACTTC

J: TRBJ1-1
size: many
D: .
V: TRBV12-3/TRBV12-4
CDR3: CASSLRRGVTEAFF
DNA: TGTGCCAGCAGTCTCAGGAGGGGCGTCACTGAAGCTTTCTTT

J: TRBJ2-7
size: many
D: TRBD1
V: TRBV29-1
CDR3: CSAAGTENVYEQYF
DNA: TGCAGCGCCGCCGGGACAGAAAACGTCTACGAGCAGTACTTC

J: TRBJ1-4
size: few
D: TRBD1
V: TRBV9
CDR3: CASSESPGTGGGYEKLFF
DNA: TGTGCCAGCAGCGAGAGCCCCGGGACAGGGGGAGGATATGAAAAACTGTTTTTT

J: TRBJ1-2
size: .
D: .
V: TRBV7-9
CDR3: CASSRSTTGGYTF
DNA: TGTGCCAGCAGCCGCAGTACCACGGGAGGCTACACCTTC

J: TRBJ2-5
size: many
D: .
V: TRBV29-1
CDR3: CSVERGQGGGTQYF
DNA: TGCAGCGTTGAAAGAGGTCAGGGGGGCGGGACCCAGTACTTC

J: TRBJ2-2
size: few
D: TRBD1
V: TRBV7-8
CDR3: CASSYSDRRTGELFF
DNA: TGTGCCAGCAGTTATTCGGACAGGCGCACCGGGGAGCTGTTTTTT

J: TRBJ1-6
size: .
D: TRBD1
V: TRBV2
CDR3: CASSPTGADNSPLHF
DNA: TGTGCCAGCAGCCCCACAGGGGCGGATAATTCACCCCTCCACTTT

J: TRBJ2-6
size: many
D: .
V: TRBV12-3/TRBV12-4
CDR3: CASSFLSGANVLTF
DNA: TGTGCCAGCAGTTTTCTTTCCGGGGCCAACGTCCTGACTTTC

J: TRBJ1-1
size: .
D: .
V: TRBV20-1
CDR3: CSASEGGTEAFF
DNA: TGCAGTGCTAGTGAGGGGGGCACTGAAGCTTTCTTT

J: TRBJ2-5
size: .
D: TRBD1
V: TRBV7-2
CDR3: CASSTQTGAVGTQYF
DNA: TGTGCCAGCAGCACCCAGACAGGGGCTGTCGGGACCCAGTACTTC

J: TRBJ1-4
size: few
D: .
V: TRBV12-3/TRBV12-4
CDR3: CASSPAVWRFGEKLFF
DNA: TGTGCCAGCAGTCCCGCAGTATGGAGGTTTGGGGAAAAACTGTTTTTT

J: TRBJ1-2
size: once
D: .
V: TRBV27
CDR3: CASSTPGLGYTF
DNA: TGTGCCAGCAGTACCCCCGGGCTTGGCTACACCTTC

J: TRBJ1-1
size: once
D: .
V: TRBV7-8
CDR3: CASCPRGANTEAFF
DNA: TGTGCCAGCTGCCCAAGGGGGGCGAACACTGAAGCTTTCTTT

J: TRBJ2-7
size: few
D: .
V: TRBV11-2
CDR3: CASSLTPRHPVDEQYF
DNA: TGTGCCAGCAGCTTAACGCCGAGGCACCCCGTCGACGAGCAGTACTTC

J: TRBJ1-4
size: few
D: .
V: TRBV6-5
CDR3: CATRHTATNEKLFF
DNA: TGTGCCACCAGACATACTGCAACTAATGAAAAACTGTTTTTT

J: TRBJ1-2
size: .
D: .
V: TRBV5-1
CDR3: CASSLAPSGNYGYTF
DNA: TGCGCCAGCAGCTTGGCCCCCAGCGGTAACTATGGCTACACCTTC

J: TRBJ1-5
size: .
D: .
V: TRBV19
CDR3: CASSIGGRSSYEHF
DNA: TGTGCCAGTAGTATAGGCGGCAGGAGCTCCTACGAGCATTTT

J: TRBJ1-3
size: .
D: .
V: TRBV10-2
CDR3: CASSEPDSHIGNTIYF
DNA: TGCGCCAGCAGTGAGCCGGACAGTCACATCGGGAACACCATATATTTT

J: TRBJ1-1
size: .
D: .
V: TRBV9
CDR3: CASSGSRDNTEAFF
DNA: TGTGCCAGCAGCGGATCCCGGGACAACACTGAAGCTTTCTTT

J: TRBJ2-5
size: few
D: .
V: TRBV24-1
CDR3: CATNGGGSNQPQYF
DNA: TGTGCCACCAACGGAGGGGGGAGCAATCAGCCCCAGTACTTC

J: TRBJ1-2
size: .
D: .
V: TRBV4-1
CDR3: CASSHTTGYGYTF
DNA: TGCGCCAGCAGCCATACTACAGGTTACGGCTACACCTTC

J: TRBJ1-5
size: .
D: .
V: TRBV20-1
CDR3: CSARVGRDQPQHF
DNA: TGCAGTGCTAGAGTTGGGAGGGATCAGCCCCAGCATTTT

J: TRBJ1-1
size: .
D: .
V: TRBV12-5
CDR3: CASGLAGRPQDEAFF
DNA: TGTGCTAGTGGTTTGGCGGGACGACCACAAGATGAAGCTTTCTTT

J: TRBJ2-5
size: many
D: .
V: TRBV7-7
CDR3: CASSATRETQYF
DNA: TGTGCCAGCAGCGCCACGCGGGAGACCCAGTACTTC

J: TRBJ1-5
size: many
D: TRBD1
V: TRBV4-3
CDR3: CASSQNRGSNQPQHF
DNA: TGCGCCAGCAGCCAGAACAGGGGTAGCAATCAGCCCCAGCATTTT

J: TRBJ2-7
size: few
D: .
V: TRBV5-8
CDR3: CASSSDRNSYEQYF
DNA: TGTGCCAGCAGCTCCGACAGAAACTCCTACGAGCAGTACTTC

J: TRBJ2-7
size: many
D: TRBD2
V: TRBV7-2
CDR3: CASSPQAGASYEQYF
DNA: TGTGCCAGCAGCCCTCAAGCGGGAGCAAGCTACGAGCAGTACTTC

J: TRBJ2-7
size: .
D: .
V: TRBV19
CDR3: CASRGRLGIPDYEQYF
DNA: TGTGCCAGTAGAGGGAGGCTCGGCATCCCCGACTACGAGCAGTACTTC

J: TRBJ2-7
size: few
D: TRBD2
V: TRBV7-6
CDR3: CASSVGLAGISYEQYF
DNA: TGTGCCAGCAGCGTAGGACTAGCGGGTATCTCCTACGAGCAGTACTTC

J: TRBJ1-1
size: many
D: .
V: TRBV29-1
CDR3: CSVGDGEVTEAFF
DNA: TGCAGCGTTGGGGATGGGGAGGTTACTGAAGCTTTCTTT

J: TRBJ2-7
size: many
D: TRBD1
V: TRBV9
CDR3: CASEGQGSYEQYF
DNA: TGTGCCAGCGAGGGACAGGGCTCCTACGAGCAGTACTTC

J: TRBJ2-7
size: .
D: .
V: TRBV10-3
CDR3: CASSEALEAPYEQYF
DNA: TGTGCCAGCAGTGAAGCGTTAGAGGCGCCCTACGAGCAGTACTTC

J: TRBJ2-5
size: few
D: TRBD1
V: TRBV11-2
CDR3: CASVARQGATQYF
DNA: TGTGCCAGCGTTGCGAGGCAGGGGGCGACCCAGTACTTC

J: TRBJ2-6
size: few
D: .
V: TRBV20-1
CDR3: CSALGGFGANVLTF
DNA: TGCAGTGCCCTTGGGGGCTTTGGGGCCAACGTCCTGACTTTC

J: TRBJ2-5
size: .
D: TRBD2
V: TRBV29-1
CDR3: CSVGPGSGRETQYF
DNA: TGCAGCGTAGGACCCGGCAGCGGGAGGGAGACCCAGTACTTC

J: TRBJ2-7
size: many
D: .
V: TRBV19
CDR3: CASRITDSLSYEQYF
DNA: TGTGCCAGTAGAATAACGGACTCCCTGTCCTACGAGCAGTACTTC

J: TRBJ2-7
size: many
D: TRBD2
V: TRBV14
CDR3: CASSQTGLGGYEQYF
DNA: TGTGCCAGCAGCCAAACCGGACTAGGAGGCTACGAGCAGTACTTC

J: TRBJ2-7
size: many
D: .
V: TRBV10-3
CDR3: CAISAGASFYEQYF
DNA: TGTGCCATCAGTGCCGGGGCAAGCTTCTACGAGCAGTACTTC

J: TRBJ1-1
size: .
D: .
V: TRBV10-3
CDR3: CAVSESVEAFF
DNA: TGTGCCGTCAGTGAGTCGGTTGAAGCTTTCTTT

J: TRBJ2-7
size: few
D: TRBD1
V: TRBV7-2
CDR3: CASSPRQGLTEQYF
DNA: TGTGCCAGCAGCCCGAGACAGGGCCTTACGGAGCAGTACTTC

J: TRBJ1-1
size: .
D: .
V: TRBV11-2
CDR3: CASSLVLAHEAFF
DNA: TGTGCCAGCAGCTTAGTTTTGGCGCATGAAGCTTTCTTT

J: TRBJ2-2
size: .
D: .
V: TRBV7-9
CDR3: CASSLLPLSTHQIIANTGELFF
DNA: TGTGCCAGCAGCTTATTACCTCTGTCTACTCATCAAATAATCGCGAACACCGGGGAGCTGTTTTTT

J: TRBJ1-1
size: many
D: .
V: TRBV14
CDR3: CASSPEWGRAFF
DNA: TGTGCCAGCAGCCCCGAGTGGGGGCGAGCTTTCTTT

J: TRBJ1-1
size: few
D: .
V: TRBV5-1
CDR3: CASSPGSGGERMDTEAFF
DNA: TGCGCCAGCAGCCCAGGATCCGGGGGGGAACGGATGGACACTGAAGCTTTCTTT

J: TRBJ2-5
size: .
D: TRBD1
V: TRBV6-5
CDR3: CASRNTGDRETQYF
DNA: TGTGCCAGCAGAAACACAGGGGATCGAGAGACCCAGTACTTC

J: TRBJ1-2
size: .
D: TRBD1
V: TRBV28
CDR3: CASIMDRGYGYTF
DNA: TGTGCCAGCATCATGGACAGGGGCTATGGCTACACCTTC

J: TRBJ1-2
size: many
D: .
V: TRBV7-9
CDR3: CASSQRAGLYGYTF
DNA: TGTGCCAGCAGCCAACGGGCTGGTCTCTATGGCTACACCTTC

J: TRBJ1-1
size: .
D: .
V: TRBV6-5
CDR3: CASSPLGGLSGEAFF
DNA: TGTGCCAGCAGTCCACTGGGGGGCCTCTCTGGTGAAGCTTTCTTT

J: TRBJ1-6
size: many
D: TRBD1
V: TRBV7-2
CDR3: CASSLAYRGQGNSPLHF
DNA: TGTGCCAGCAGCTTAGCTTATCGAGGACAGGGGAATTCACCCCTCCACTTT

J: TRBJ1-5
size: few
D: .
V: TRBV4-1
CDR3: CASSQDSGYQPQHF
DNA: TGCGCCAGCAGCCAAGATTCGGGGTATCAGCCCCAGCATTTT

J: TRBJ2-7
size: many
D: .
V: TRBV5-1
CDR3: CASRLKEGNYEQYF
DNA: TGCGCCAGCAGATTGAAAGAAGGTAACTACGAGCAGTACTTC